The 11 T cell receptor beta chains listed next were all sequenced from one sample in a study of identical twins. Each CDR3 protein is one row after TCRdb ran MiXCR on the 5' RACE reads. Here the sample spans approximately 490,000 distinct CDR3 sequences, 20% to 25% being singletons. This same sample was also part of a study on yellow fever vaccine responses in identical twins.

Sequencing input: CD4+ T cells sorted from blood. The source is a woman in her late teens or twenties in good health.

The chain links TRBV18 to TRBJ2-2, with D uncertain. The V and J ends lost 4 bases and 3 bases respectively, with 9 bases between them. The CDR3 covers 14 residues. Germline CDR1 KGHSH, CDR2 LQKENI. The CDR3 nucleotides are TGTGCCAGCTCACGCGGTACCGACACCGGGGAGCTGTTTTTT. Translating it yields CASSRGTDTGELFF.

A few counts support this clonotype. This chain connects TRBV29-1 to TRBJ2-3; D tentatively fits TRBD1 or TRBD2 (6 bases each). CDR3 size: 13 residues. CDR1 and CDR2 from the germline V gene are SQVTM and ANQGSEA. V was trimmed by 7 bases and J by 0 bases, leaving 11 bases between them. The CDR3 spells CSGGGPSTDTQYF. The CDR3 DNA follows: TGCAGCGGAGGGGGGCCTAGCACAGATACGCAGTATTTT.

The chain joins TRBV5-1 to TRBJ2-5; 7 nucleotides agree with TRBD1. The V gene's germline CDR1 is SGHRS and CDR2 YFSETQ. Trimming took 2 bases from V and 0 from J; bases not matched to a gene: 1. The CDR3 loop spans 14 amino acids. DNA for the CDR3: TGCGCCAGCAGCTTACAGGGGTACCAAGAGACCCAGTACTTC. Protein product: CASSLQGYQETQYF.

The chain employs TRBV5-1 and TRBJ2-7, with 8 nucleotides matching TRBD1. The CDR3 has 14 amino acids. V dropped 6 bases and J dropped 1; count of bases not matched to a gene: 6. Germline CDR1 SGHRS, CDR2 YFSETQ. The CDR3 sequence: CASKTGTGSYEQYF. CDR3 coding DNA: TGCGCCAGCAAAACCGGGACAGGTTCCTACGAGCAGTACTTC.

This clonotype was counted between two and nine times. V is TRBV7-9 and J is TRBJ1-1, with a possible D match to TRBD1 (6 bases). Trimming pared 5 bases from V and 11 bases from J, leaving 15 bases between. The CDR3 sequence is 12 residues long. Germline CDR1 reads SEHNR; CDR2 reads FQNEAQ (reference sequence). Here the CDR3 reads CASSNPGAGAFF. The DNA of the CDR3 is TGTGCCAGCAGCAATCCGGGGGCCGGGGCTTTCTTT. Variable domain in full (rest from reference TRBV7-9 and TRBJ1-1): DTGVSQNPRHKITKRGQNVTFRCDPISEHNRLYWYRQTLGQGPEFLTYFQNEAQLEKSRLLSDRFSAERPKGSFSTLEIQRTEQGDSAMYLCASSNPGAGAFFGQGTRLTVV.

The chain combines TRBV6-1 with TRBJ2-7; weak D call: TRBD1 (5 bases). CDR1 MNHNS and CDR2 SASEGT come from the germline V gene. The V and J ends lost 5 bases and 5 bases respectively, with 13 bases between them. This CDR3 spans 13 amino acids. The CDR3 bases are TGTGCCAGCAGTCCCGGTCAGGGCAACGAGCAGTACGTC. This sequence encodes CASSPGQGNEQYV.

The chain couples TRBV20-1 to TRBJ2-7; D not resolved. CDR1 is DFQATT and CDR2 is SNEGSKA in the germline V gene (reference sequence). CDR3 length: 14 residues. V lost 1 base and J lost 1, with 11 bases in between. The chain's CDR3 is CSARVLPASYEQYF. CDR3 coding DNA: TGCAGTGCTAGAGTTCTGCCAGCTTCCTACGAGCAGTACTTC.

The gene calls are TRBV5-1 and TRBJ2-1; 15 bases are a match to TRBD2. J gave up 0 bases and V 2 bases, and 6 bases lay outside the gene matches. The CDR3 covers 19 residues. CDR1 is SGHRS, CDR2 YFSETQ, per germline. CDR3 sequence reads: CASSFRTSGGEPSYNEQFF. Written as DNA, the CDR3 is TGCGCCAGCAGCTTCCGGACTAGCGGGGGGGAACCCTCCTACAATGAGCAGTTCTTC.

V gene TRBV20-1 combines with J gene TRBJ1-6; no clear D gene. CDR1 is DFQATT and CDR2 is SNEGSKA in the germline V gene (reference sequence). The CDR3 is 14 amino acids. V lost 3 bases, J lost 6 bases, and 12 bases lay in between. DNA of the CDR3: TGCAGTGCTAGGGAGAGGGCCAGTAATTCACCCCTCCACTTT. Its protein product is CSARERASNSPLHF.

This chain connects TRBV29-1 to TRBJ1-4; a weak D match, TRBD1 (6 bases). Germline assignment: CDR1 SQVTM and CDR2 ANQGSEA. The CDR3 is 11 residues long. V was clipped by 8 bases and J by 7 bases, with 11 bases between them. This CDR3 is CSIKGGEKLFF. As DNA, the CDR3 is TGCAGCATTAAAGGGGGTGAAAAACTGTTTTTT.

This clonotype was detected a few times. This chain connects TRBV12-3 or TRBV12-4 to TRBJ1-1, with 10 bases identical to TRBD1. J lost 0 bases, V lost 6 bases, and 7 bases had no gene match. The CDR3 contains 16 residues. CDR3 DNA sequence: TGTGCCAGCAGCAAGGGGACAGGGGCCTTGAACACTGAAGCTTTCTTT. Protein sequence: CASSKGTGALNTEAFF.